Listed below are T cell receptor beta chains from one sample, sequenced in a study of blood T cell repertoires in COVID-19. The method was immunoSEQ multiplex PCR; TCRdb's version includes in-frame clones alone and lacks a portion of them. The profile shows 250,000 to 400,000 clones, roughly 90% of them singletons. The sequenced sample was peripheral blood. The receptors were gathered from a young woman with COVID-19, enrolled during active disease. Each CDR3 is given with its conserved first and last residue. A D gene is named only where the DNA matches it firmly. Only some rows state a clone size, as once, few, many or a class for expanded clones.

d_call,v_call,j_call,clone_size,cdr3_nt,cdr3_aa
.,TRBV3-1/TRBV3-2,TRBJ2-3,.,TGTGCCAGCAGCCAAGGGGGCTTTAACACAGATACGCAGTATTTT,CASSQGGFNTDTQYF
TRBD1,TRBV5-4,TRBJ1-5,.,TGTGCCAGCAGCGTCGGGACAGGAGCCAATCAGCCCCAGCATTTT,CASSVGTGANQPQHF
TRBD1,TRBV3-1/TRBV3-2,TRBJ1-6,.,TGTGCCAGCAGCCCTGGACAGGATAATTCACCCCTCCACTTT,CASSPGQDNSPLHF
.,TRBV29-1,TRBJ1-1,.,TGCAGCGTTGGACAGAGGATGAACACTGAAGCTTTCTTT,CSVGQRMNTEAFF
TRBD2,TRBV5-4,TRBJ2-1,.,TGTGCCAGCAGCTTGGGGGGGGGCTCCTACAATGAGCAGTTCTTC,CASSLGGGSYNEQFF
TRBD2,TRBV6-6,TRBJ2-3,.,TGTGCCAGCAGTTTTCTAGCGGGAGGGGGCACAGATACGCAGTATTTT,CASSFLAGGGTDTQYF
TRBD1,TRBV4-1,TRBJ2-7,.,TGCGCCAGCAGCCAAACCCCAGGACAGGGGAATTCCTACGAGCAGTACTTC,CASSQTPGQGNSYEQYF
TRBD1,TRBV29-1,TRBJ2-7,.,TGCAGCGTGAAACCCACCGGGACAGGGCGTGGCGAGCAGTACTTC,CSVKPTGTGRGEQYF
TRBD1,TRBV6-5,TRBJ2-7,.,TGTGCCAGCAGACGACAGGGGGCCTACGAGCAGTACTTC,CASRRQGAYEQYF
TRBD2,TRBV4-2,TRBJ2-2,.,TGTGCCAGCAGCCAAGAGGGACTAGCGGAGGACACCGGGGAGCTGTTTTTT,CASSQEGLAEDTGELFF
TRBD2,TRBV19,TRBJ2-1,.,TGTGCCAGTAAGTTCGGACTAGCGGCCCATGAGCAGTTCTTC,CASKFGLAAHEQFF
TRBD2,TRBV27,TRBJ2-1,.,TGTGCCAGCAGCCGAATCATAGCGGGAGGGCGCGATGAGCAGTTCTTC,CASSRIIAGGRDEQFF
.,TRBV4-1,TRBJ1-1,.,TGCGCCAGCAGCCAAGTGGGGGCAGGGGCTTTCTTT,CASSQVGAGAFF
.,TRBV27,TRBJ1-1,once,TGTGCCAGCAGTTTCGGCAGGGGAGAAGCTTTCTTT,CASSFGRGEAFF
.,TRBV29-1,TRBJ2-7,once,TGCAGCGTTGAAGTGGGGCAGACTGACTACGAGCAGTACTTC,CSVEVGQTDYEQYF
.,TRBV27,TRBJ1-1,.,TGTGCCAGCAGTTTATCGTCCGGCAGGGGTGAAGCTTTCTTT,CASSLSSGRGEAFF
.,TRBV12-3/TRBV12-4,TRBJ1-5,.,TGTGCCAGCAGTTTCGGCGGGGCTCAGCCCCAGCATTTT,CASSFGGAQPQHF
.,TRBV19,TRBJ2-1,once,TGTGCCAGTAGTATTTCGAGCTCCTACAATGAGCAGTTCTTC,CASSISSSYNEQFF
.,TRBV19,TRBJ1-1,.,TGTGCCAGTGTTAACAGGGTTGGGATCACTGAAGCTTTCTTT,CASVNRVGITEAFF
TRBD1,TRBV10-3,TRBJ2-4,.,TGTGCCATCAGTGATCCGGGACAGGGAAACATTCAGTACTTC,CAISDPGQGNIQYF
.,TRBV7-6,TRBJ2-1,.,TGTGCCAGCAGCCCAACAGGGTTCTCTGAGCAGTTCTTC,CASSPTGFSEQFF
TRBD2,TRBV3-1/TRBV3-2,TRBJ2-1,.,TGTGCCAGCAGCCAAGATTTGGCTAGCGGGAGGAATGAGCAGTTCTTC,CASSQDLASGRNEQFF
.,TRBV20-1,TRBJ1-1,.,TGCAGTGCTAGACGGAACACTGAAGCTTTCTTT,CSARRNTEAFF
.,TRBV28,TRBJ1-1,.,TGTGCCGCCCGGGATTACAACACTGAAGCTTTCTTT,CAARDYNTEAFF
.,TRBV6-5,TRBJ2-4,few,TGTGCCAGCAGTTCCCGGGGAACGAGCACCAAAAACATTCAGTACTTC,CASSSRGTSTKNIQYF
.,TRBV5-1,TRBJ2-7,.,TGCGCCAGCAGCTTGGACGGTGACTACGAGCAGTACTTC,CASSLDGDYEQYF
TRBD2,TRBV30,TRBJ2-3,.,TGTGCCTGGCGGGGCGGGAGTAGGGATACGCAGTATTTT,CAWRGGSRDTQYF
TRBD1,TRBV10-3,TRBJ1-2,.,TGTGCCATCAGTGAGTCATTCCAGGGGGCGAATGGCTACACCTTC,CAISESFQGANGYTF
.,TRBV27,TRBJ2-7,.,TGTGCCAGCAGTTTATCTTCGACTAATTCCCACGAGCAGTACTTC,CASSLSSTNSHEQYF
.,TRBV6-5,TRBJ2-2,.,TGTGCCAGCAGCTGGGGGCCCGGGGAGCTGTTTTTT,CASSWGPGELFF
TRBD1,TRBV2,TRBJ1-5,.,TGTGCCAGCAGTGGGGGTGGCAGGGGGGATCAGCCCCAGCATTTT,CASSGGGRGDQPQHF
TRBD1,TRBV10-3,TRBJ1-5,.,TGTGCCATCAGTGAGGGACAGGGCAATCAGCCCCAGCATTTT,CAISEGQGNQPQHF
.,TRBV6-5,TRBJ1-5,.,TGTGCCAGCAGACAGGGTGCGAGCAATCAGCCCCAGCATTTT,CASRQGASNQPQHF
.,TRBV2,TRBJ1-2,few,TGTGCCAGCAGTGGGGGGGAGAACTATGGCTACACCTTC,CASSGGENYGYTF